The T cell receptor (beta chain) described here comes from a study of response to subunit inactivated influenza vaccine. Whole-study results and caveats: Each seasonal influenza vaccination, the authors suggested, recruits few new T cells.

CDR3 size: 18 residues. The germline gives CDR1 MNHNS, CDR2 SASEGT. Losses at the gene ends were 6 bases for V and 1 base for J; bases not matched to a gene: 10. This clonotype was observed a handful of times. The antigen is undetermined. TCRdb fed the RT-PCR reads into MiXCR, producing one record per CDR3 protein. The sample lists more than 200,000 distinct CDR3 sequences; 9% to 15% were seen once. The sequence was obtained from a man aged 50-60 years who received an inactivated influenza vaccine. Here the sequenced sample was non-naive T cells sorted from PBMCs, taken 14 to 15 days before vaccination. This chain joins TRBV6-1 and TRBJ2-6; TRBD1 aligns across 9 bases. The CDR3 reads CASSLLPGQGSGANVLTF. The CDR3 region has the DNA TGTGCCAGCAGCCTTCTCCCGGGACAGGGTTCTGGGGCCAACGTCCTGACTTTC.